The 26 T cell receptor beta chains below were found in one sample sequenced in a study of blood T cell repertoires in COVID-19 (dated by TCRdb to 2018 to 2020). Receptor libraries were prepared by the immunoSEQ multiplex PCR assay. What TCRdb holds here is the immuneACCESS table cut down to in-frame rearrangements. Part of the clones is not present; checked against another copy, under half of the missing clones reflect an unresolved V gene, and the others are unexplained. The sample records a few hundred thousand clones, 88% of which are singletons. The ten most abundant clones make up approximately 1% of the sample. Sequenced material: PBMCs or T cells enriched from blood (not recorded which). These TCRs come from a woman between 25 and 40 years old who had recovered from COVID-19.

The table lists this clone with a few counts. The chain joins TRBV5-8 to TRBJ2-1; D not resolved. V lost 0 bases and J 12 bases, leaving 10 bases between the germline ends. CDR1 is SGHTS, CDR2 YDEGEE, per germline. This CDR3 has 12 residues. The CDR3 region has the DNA TGTGCCAGCAGCTTGGCCCTGTCGGGGCAGTTCTTC. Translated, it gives CASSLALSGQFF.

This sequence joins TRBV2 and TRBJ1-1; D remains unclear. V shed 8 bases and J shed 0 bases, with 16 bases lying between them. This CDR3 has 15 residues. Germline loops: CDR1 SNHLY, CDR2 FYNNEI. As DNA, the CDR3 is TGTGCCAGCCTTGGAGGCGAGAAAATGAACACTGAAGCTTTCTTT. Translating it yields CASLGGEKMNTEAFF.

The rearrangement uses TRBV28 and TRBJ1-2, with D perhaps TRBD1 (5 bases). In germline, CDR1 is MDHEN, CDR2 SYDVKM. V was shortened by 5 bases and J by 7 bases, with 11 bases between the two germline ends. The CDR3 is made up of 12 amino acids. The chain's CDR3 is CASSTGTIGYTF. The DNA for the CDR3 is TGTGCCAGCAGTACCGGGACTATTGGCTACACCTTC.

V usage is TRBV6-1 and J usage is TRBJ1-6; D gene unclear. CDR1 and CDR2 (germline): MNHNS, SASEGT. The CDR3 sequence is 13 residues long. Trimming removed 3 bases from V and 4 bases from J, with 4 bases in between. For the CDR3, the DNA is TGTGCCAGCAGTGACCTTTATAATTCACCCCTCCACTTT. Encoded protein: CASSDLYNSPLHF.

In nucleotides, the CDR3 is TGCGCCAGCAGCTTGGATCAGGGGGCAGTCTCTGGCTACACCTTC. Protein sequence: CASSLDQGAVSGYTF. The chain has TRBV5-1 and TRBJ1-2; 8 positions agree with TRBD1. Germline CDR1 and CDR2: SGHRS and YFSETQ. The CDR3 sequence is 15 residues long. V trimming: 0 bases; J trimming: 7 bases; junction bases outside the gene matches: 8.

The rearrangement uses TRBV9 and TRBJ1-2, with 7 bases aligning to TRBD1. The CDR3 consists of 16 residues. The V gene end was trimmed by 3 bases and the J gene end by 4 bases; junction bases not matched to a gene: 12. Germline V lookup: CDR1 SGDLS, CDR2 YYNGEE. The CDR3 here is CASSGYSGGVGYGYTF. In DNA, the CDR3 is TGTGCCAGCAGCGGATACTCAGGGGGTGTCGGCTATGGCTACACCTTC.

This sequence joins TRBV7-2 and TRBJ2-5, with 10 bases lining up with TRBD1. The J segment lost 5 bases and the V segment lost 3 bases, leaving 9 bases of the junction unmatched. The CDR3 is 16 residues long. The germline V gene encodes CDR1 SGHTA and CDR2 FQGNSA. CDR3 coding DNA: TGTGCCAGCAGCTTCAGACAGGGGGCCCATCGTGAGACCCAGTACTTC. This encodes CASSFRQGAHRETQYF.

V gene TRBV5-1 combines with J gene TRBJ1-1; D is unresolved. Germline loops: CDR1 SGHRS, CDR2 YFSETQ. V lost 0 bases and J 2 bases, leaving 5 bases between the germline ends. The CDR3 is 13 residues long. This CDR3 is CASSLDSNTEAFF. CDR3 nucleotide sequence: TGCGCCAGCAGCTTGGACAGTAACACTGAAGCTTTCTTT.

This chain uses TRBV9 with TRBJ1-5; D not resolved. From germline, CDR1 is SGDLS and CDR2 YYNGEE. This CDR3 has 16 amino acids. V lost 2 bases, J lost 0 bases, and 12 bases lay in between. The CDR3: CASSVSQPNSNQPQHF. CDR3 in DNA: TGTGCCAGCAGCGTCTCACAGCCGAATAGCAATCAGCCCCAGCATTTT.

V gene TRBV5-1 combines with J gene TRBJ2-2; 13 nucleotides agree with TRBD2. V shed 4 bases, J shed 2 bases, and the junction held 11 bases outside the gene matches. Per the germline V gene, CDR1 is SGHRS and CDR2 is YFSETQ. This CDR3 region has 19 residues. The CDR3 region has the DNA TGCGCCAGCAGCCCCGGCGGACTAGCGGGAGTTGCAAACACCGGGGAGCTGTTTTTT. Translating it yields CASSPGGLAGVANTGELFF.

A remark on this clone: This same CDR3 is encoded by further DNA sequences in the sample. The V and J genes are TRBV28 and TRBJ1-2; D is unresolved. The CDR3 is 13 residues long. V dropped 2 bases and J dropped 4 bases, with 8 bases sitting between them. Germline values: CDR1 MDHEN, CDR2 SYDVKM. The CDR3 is CASSLPGSYGYTF. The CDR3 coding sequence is TGTGCCAGCAGTTTACCGGGGAGCTATGGCTACACCTTC.

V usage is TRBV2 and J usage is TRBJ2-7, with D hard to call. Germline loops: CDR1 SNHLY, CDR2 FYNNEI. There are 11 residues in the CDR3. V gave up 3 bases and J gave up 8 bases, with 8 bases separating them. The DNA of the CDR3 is TGTGCCAGCAGTGATTCAGACAAGCAGTACTTC. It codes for CASSDSDKQYF.

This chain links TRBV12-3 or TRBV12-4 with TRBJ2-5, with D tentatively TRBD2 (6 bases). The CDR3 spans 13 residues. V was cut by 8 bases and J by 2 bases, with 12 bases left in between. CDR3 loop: CASGGSRQETQYF. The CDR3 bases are TGTGCCAGCGGGGGGTCCCGTCAAGAGACCCAGTACTTC.

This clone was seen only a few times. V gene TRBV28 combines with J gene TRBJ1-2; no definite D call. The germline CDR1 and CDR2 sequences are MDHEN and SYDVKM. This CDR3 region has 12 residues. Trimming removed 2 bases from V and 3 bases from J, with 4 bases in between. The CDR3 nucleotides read TGTGCCAGCAGTTTAGGAGACTATGGCTACACCTTC. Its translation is CASSLGDYGYTF.

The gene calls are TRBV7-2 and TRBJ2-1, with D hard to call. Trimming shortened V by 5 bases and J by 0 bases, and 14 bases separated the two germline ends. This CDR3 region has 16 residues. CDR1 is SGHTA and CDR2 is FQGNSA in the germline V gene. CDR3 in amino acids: CASSVDFSSSYNEQFF. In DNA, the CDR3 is TGTGCCAGCAGCGTCGACTTCTCCTCCTCCTACAATGAGCAGTTCTTC.

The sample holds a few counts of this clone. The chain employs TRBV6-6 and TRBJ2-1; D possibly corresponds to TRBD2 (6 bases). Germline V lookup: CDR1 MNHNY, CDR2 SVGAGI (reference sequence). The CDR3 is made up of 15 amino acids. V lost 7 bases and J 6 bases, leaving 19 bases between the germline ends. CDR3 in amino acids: CASTVLGEAANEQFF. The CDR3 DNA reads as TGTGCCAGCACAGTCTTAGGGGAGGCGGCCAATGAGCAGTTCTTC.

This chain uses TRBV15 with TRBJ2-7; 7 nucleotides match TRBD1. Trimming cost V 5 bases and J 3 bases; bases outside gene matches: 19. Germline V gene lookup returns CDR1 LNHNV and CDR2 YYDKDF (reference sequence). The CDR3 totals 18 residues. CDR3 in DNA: TGTGCCACCAGCGGAATGGTTTTAGTCCGGGACAGCCTCTACGAGCAGTACTTC. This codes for CATSGMVLVRDSLYEQYF.

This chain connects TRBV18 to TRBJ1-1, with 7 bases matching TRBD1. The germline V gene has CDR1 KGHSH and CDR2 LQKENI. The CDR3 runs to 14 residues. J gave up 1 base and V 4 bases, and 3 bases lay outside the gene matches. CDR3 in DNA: TGTGCCAGCTCACGACAGGGACAGAACACTGAAGCTTTCTTT. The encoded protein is CASSRQGQNTEAFF.

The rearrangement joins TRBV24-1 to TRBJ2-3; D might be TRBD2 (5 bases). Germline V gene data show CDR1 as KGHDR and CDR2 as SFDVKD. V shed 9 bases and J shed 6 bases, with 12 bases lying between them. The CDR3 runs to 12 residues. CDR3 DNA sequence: TGTGCCACCCGGGGAGATGGGGATACGCAGTATTTT. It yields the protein CATRGDGDTQYF.

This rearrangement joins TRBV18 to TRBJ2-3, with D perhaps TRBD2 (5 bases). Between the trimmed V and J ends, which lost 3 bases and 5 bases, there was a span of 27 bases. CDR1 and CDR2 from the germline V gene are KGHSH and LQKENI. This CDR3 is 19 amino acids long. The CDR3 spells CASSPISSISRVSGDTQYF. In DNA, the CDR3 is TGTGCCAGCTCACCCATTTCAAGTATAAGTAGGGTAAGCGGAGATACGCAGTATTTT. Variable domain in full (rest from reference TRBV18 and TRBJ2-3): NAGVMQNPRHLVRRRGQEARLRCSPMKGHSHVYWYRQLPEEGLKFMVYLQKENIIDESGMPKERFSAEFPKEGPSILRIQQVVRGDSAAYFCASSPISSISRVSGDTQYFGPGTRLTVL.

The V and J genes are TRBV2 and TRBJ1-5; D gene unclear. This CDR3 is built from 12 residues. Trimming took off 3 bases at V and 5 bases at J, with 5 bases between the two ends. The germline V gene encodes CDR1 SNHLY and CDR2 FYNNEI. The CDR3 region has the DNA TGTGCCAGCAGTGATCGGGATCAGCCCCAGCATTTT. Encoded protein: CASSDRDQPQHF.

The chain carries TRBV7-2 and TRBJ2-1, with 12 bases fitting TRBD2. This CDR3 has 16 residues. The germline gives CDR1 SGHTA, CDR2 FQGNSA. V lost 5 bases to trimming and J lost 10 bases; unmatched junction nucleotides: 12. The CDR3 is CASSPRLAGAGREQFF. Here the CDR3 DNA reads TGTGCCAGCAGCCCACGACTAGCGGGGGCTGGGCGAGAGCAGTTCTTC.

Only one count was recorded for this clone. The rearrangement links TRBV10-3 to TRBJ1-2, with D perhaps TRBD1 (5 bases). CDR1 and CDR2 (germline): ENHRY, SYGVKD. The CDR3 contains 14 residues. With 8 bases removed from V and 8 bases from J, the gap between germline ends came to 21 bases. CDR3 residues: CAILGDRHLRGYTF. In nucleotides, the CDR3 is TGTGCCATCCTTGGCGACAGACATTTGAGGGGCTACACCTTC.

The CDR3 sequence: CASSLYSDQPQHF. CDR3 in DNA: TGTGCCAGCAGTTTATACTCGGATCAGCCCCAGCATTTT. The rearrangement uses TRBV28 and TRBJ1-5; D is unclear. V was shortened by 1 base and J by 5 bases, with 6 bases between the two germline ends. The CDR3 runs 13 residues. Germline V gene data show CDR1 as MDHEN and CDR2 as SYDVKM.

CDR3: CASTTFKGALGEQYF. The CDR3 coding sequence is TGTGCCAGCACTACCTTCAAGGGGGCTTTGGGCGAGCAGTACTTC. This sequence joins TRBV27 and TRBJ2-7; 7 positions match TRBD1. Germline CDR1 is MNHEY and CDR2 is SMNVEV (reference sequence). The CDR3 is 15 residues long. Trimming removed 7 bases from V and 6 bases from J; junction bases left unmatched: 15.

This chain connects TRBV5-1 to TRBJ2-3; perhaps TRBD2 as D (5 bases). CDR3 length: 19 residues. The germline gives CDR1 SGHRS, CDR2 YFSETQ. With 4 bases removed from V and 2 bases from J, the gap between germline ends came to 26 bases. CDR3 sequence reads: CASSPSRSLATRLTDTQYF. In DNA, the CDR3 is TGCGCCAGCAGCCCCTCTAGATCGTTAGCGACACGACTCACAGATACGCAGTATTTT.